This entry describes one T cell receptor beta chain. Per the germline V gene, CDR1 is SGHAT and CDR2 is FQNNGV. V gave up 3 bases and J gave up 1 base; unmatched junction bases: 5. The CDR3 is 15 amino acids. TCRdb analysed the RACE reads with MiXCR anew, one entry per CDR3 protein. In the table there are about 40,000 distinct CDR3 sequences, roughly a tenth of which are singletons. The sample comes from a study of human T cells and chemical hapten exposure. Noted time point: pre-sensitization, week 0. Regarding treatment: therapeutic diphenylcyclopropenone sensitization with weekly scalp DPC. Whole blood that had not been fractionated was the source of extracted total RNA.

The sample here was whole blood, taken in connection with sensitization to the hapten diphenylcyclopropenone (DPC). The TCR was taken from a young man with alopecia areata. Some clones in this sample may be carry-over from other donors' samples. The chain employs TRBV11-2 and TRBJ1-2, with 7 bases that match TRBD1. The DNA of the CDR3 is TGTGCCAGCAGCTTGGGCAGGGGGAATAACTATGGCTACACCTTC. Translated: CASSLGRGNNYGYTF.